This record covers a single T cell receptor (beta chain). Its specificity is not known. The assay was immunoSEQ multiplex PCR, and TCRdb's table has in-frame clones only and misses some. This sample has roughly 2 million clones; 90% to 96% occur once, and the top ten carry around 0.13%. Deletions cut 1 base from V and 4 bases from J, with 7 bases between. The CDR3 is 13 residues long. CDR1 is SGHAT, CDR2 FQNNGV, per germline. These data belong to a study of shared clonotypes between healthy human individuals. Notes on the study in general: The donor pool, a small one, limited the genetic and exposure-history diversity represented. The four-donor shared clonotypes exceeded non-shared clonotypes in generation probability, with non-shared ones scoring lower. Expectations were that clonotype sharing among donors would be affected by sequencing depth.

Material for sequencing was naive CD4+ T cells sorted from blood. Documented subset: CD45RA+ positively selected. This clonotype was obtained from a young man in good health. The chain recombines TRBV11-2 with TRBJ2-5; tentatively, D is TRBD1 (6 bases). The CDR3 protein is CASSLADRETQYF. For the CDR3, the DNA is TGTGCCAGCAGCTTAGCGGACAGAGAGACCCAGTACTTC.